The 5 T cell receptor beta chains reported below all come from one sample, sequenced in a study of neurological immune-mediated disorders. MiXCR, run by TCRdb on the 5' RACE reads, gives a single entry per CDR3 protein. The sample yields 15,000 to 20,000 distinct CDR3 sequences, 6% to 8.5% seen once. Sequenced sample: CD8+ T cells from blood. All receptors come from a woman aged 25 to 39 with HTLV-1-associated myelopathy (HAM/TSP).

This clonotype has ten or more counts. The chain uses TRBV20-1 and TRBJ1-1, with D perhaps TRBD1 (5 bases). Germline lookup yields CDR1 DFQATT and CDR2 SNEGSKA (reference sequence). Trimming took 3 bases from V and 1 from J, leaving 12 bases between them. The CDR3 spans 14 residues. CDR3 in amino acids: CSARGNTGNTEAFF. The DNA of the CDR3 is TGCAGTGCTAGGGGCAACACAGGGAACACTGAAGCTTTCTTT.

This clonotype was found many times. The gene calls are TRBV19 and TRBJ2-2, with 13 bases matching TRBD2. Trimming took 7 bases from V and 6 from J; bases not matched to a gene: 8. CDR1 is LNHDA, CDR2 SQIVND, per germline (reference sequence). The CDR3 contains 16 residues. CDR3 region: CASTLGTSGVSGELFF. The CDR3 nucleotides are TGTGCCAGTACACTGGGGACTAGCGGGGTCTCCGGGGAGCTGTTTTTT.

The table lists this clonotype with many counts. V and J are TRBV3-1 and TRBJ2-3, with a weak D call TRBD1 (5 bases). The V and J ends lost 3 bases and 6 bases respectively, with 10 bases between them. Germline V gene lookup returns CDR1 LGHDT and CDR2 YNNKEL (reference sequence). The CDR3 covers 13 residues. The CDR3 protein is CASSQDPGDTQYF. The DNA for the CDR3 is TGTGCCAGCAGCCAGGATCCAGGGGATACGCAGTATTTT.

A remark on this clonotype: A much larger clone sits a single nucleotide away, making a read error possible. The V and J genes are TRBV5-1 and TRBJ2-3; no definite D call. V dropped 4 bases and J dropped 7 bases, with 13 bases sitting between them. This CDR3 contains 13 residues. The germline V gene encodes CDR1 SGHRS and CDR2 YFSETQ. CDR3 sequence reads: CASSIWATNTQYF. The CDR3 nucleotides are TGCGCCAGCAGCATTTGGGCGACAAATACGCAGTATTTT.

This clonotype came up many times. The chain joins TRBV5-6 to TRBJ1-4; unclear D gene. Germline assignment: CDR1 SGHDT and CDR2 YYEEEE. This CDR3 has 15 amino acids. Trimming cost V 3 bases and J 4 bases, with 13 bases left between them. The CDR3 reads CASSSEETLNEKLFF. The CDR3 DNA reads TGTGCCAGCAGCTCGGAAGAGACCCTTAATGAAAAACTGTTTTTT.